The 17 T cell receptor beta chains listed next were all sequenced from one sample in a study of beta chain features in type 1 diabetes. Broader study findings: TCRB CDR3 length was moderately but significantly reduced in all four CD4+ subsets of Type 1 diabetes patients.

Their recognized antigens are unknown. The investigators reverse transcribed all of the isolated RNA, so they sequenced expressed TCRB transcripts. The assay was immunoSEQ multiplex PCR, and TCRdb's table has in-frame clones only and misses some. The sample includes 200,000 to 250,000 clones, 16% seen only once; the top ten take 0.085%. The sample consisted of naive CD4+ T cells from blood. The receptors were gathered from a young man with type 1 diabetes.

The chain recombines TRBV5-1 with TRBJ2-7; 9 bases are a match to TRBD1. The V gene's germline CDR1 is SGHRS and CDR2 YFSETQ. V lost 3 bases, J lost 4 bases, and 11 bases stayed unmatched. This CDR3 region has 16 residues. The CDR3, as DNA: TGCGCCAGCAGCTACCTACCGGGACAGGGTCTTTACGAGCAGTACTTC. Amino acid sequence: CASSYLPGQGLYEQYF.

This chain joins TRBV2 and TRBJ2-7; maybe TRBD2 (6 bases). The CDR3 extends over 14 amino acids. CDR1 and CDR2 (germline): SNHLY, FYNNEI. V shed 3 bases and J shed 6 bases, with 15 bases lying between them. This CDR3 reads CASSENTPGGEQYF. CDR3 DNA sequence: TGTGCCAGCAGTGAGAACACCCCCGGGGGCGAGCAGTACTTC.

This clone has just a few counts. This chain connects TRBV9 to TRBJ2-5; the D is unclear. This CDR3 spans 14 amino acids. Looked up from germline, CDR1 is SGDLS and CDR2 is YYNGEE. Trimming shortened V by 1 base and J by 5 bases, and 12 bases separated the two germline ends. This CDR3 reads CASSVKLSMETQYF. As DNA, the CDR3 is TGTGCCAGCAGCGTAAAGCTTTCGATGGAGACCCAGTACTTC.

The chain recombines TRBV7-3 with TRBJ2-1, with D maybe TRBD2 (5 bases). V was shortened by 5 bases and J by 10 bases, with 15 bases between the two germline ends. Germline values: CDR1 SGHTA, CDR2 FQGTGA. The CDR3 extends over 13 amino acids. CDR3 sequence: CASSKTAGLEQFF. The CDR3 bases are TGTGCCAGCAGCAAAACCGCGGGCTTGGAGCAGTTCTTC.

The rearrangement links TRBV5-6 to TRBJ2-7, with a possible D match to TRBD1 (6 bases). Germline V gene sequence: CDR1 SGHDT, CDR2 YYEEEE. Trimming removed 3 bases at V and 0 bases at J, with 16 bases between. The CDR3 sequence is 16 residues long. CDR3 coding DNA: TGTGCCAGCAGCTCCCCCCCAGGGGCAAGCTCCTACGAGCAGTACTTC. Its translation is CASSSPPGASSYEQYF. Supplemented by reference TRBV5-6 and TRBJ2-7, the full variable domain reads DAGVTQSPTHLIKTRGQQVTLRCSPKSGHDTVSWYQQALGQGPQFIFQYYEEEERQRGNFPDRFSGHQFPNYSSELNVNALLLGDSALYLCASSSPPGASSYEQYFGPGTRLTVT.

This clone was counted a few times. The chain employs TRBV7-2 and TRBJ2-7; weak D call: TRBD2 (5 bases). Per the germline V gene, CDR1 is SGHTA and CDR2 is FQGNSA. Trimming removed 0 bases from V and 3 bases from J, with 12 bases in between. This CDR3 comprises 15 residues. The CDR3 DNA follows: TGTGCCAGCAGCTTAGCGCCCGGGATGGTCTACGAGCAGTACTTC. It is translated as CASSLAPGMVYEQYF.

As to this clone: Other DNA sequences in the sample encode the same CDR3. In DNA, the CDR3 is TGTGCCTGGAGTGGAGGTAATCAGCCCCAGCATTTT. Residues: CAWSGGNQPQHF. The chain uses TRBV30 and TRBJ1-5; unclear D gene. V shed 1 base and J shed 4 bases, with 5 bases lying between them. CDR1 is GTSNPN and CDR2 is SVGIG in the germline V gene (reference sequence). The CDR3 has 12 amino acids.

The V call is TRBV7-2, the J call TRBJ2-2, with unresolved D. The CDR3 is 14 amino acids. CDR1 and CDR2 (germline): SGHTA, FQGNSA. V lost 2 bases, J lost 8 bases, and 12 bases lay in between. DNA of the CDR3: TGTGCCAGCAGCTTACAACGGGCGAGGGGGGAGCTGTTTTTT. This sequence encodes CASSLQRARGELFF.

This clone was counted a few times. The rearrangement joins TRBV29-1 to TRBJ2-7; 7 nucleotides line up with TRBD1. The CDR3 consists of 12 residues. Looked up from germline, CDR1 is SQVTM and CDR2 is ANQGSEA. V lost 5 bases and J lost 3; bases outside the gene matches: 4. CDR3 sequence: CSVTGQFYEQYF. CDR3 nucleotides: TGCAGCGTTACGGGACAGTTCTACGAGCAGTACTTC.

This clone appeared many times. The rearrangement links TRBV30 to TRBJ2-1, with 11 bases fitting TRBD2. J was trimmed by 10 bases and V by 1 base; bases with no gene match: 3. In germline, CDR1 is GTSNPN, CDR2 SVGIG (reference sequence). CDR3 length: 13 residues. Here the CDR3 reads CAWSDGTSGEQFF. The CDR3 DNA follows: TGTGCCTGGAGTGACGGGACTAGCGGAGAGCAGTTCTTC.

This clone was counted a few times. The V call is TRBV7-3, the J call TRBJ2-1; D remains ambiguous. The V end lost 5 bases, the J end lost 4 bases, and 15 bases lay between the germline ends. The germline CDR1 and CDR2 sequences are SGHTA and FQGTGA. CDR3 size: 15 residues. The CDR3 coding sequence is TGTGCCAGCAGCATTTTCGAAGCCTCTTACAATGAGCAGTTCTTC. It specifies CASSIFEASYNEQFF.

This chain links TRBV28 with TRBJ2-7; D is unclear. Germline-derived CDR1 and CDR2 are MDHEN and SYDVKM. The CDR3 spans 12 residues. V was pared by 4 bases and J by 4 bases, with 8 bases between. The chain's CDR3 is CASSWPRYEQYF. CDR3 in DNA: TGTGCCAGCAGTTGGCCTCGGTACGAGCAGTACTTC.

The rearrangement uses TRBV19 and TRBJ2-2; D is possibly TRBD1 (5 bases). Germline values: CDR1 LNHDA, CDR2 SQIVND (reference sequence). The CDR3 consists of 13 residues. The V gene lost 4 bases and the J gene lost 4 bases, with 7 bases spanning the gap. CDR3 in amino acids: CASSTTGTGELFF. As DNA, the CDR3 is TGTGCCAGTAGTACTACAGGCACCGGGGAGCTGTTTTTT.

The V gene is TRBV9, the J gene TRBJ1-1, with a tentative D call TRBD1 (6 bases). Trimming took off 6 bases at V and 1 base at J, with 10 bases between the two ends. The CDR3 spans 13 residues. Germline lookup yields CDR1 SGDLS and CDR2 YYNGEE. The CDR3 DNA reads as TGTGCCAGCACGACAGGAACGAACACTGAAGCTTTCTTT. It specifies CASTTGTNTEAFF. Full variable domain (remainder filled in from reference TRBV9 and TRBJ1-1): DSGVTQTPKHLITATGQRVTLRCSPRSGDLSVYWYQQSLDQGLQFLIQYYNGEERAKGNILERFSAQQFPDLHSELNLSSLELGDSALYFCASTTGTNTEAFFGQGTRLTVV.

This clone has more than one count but fewer than ten. The V call is TRBV5-1, the J call TRBJ2-3, with no clear D. Trimming removed 5 bases at V and 2 bases at J, with 12 bases between. Germline loops: CDR1 SGHRS, CDR2 YFSETQ. The CDR3 length is 14 residues. The CDR3 is CASSQAQYTDTQYF. CDR3 DNA sequence: TGCGCCAGCAGTCAGGCACAGTACACAGATACGCAGTATTTT.

This clone was counted only a few times. The chain couples TRBV27 to TRBJ2-5; 7 bases match TRBD1. The CDR3 has 16 amino acids. Germline V gene sequence: CDR1 MNHEY, CDR2 SMNVEV (reference sequence). J lost 5 bases, V lost 2 bases, and 11 bases had no gene match. The DNA for the CDR3 is TGTGCCAGCAGTTTAAAGATTAGGGGGCTGGGGGAGACCCAGTACTTC. As protein: CASSLKIRGLGETQYF.

A few counts support this clone. The V and J genes are TRBV11-1 and TRBJ2-6; D is possibly TRBD1 or TRBD2 (5 bases each). CDR1 and CDR2 from the germline V gene are SGHAT and FQDESV (reference sequence). The CDR3 loop spans 17 amino acids. V was cut by 5 bases and J by 2 bases, with 16 bases left in between. CDR3 coding DNA: TGTGCCAGCAGCCCCAGGTGGGGGATGACTGGGGCCAACGTCCTGACTTTC. Translation gives CASSPRWGMTGANVLTF.